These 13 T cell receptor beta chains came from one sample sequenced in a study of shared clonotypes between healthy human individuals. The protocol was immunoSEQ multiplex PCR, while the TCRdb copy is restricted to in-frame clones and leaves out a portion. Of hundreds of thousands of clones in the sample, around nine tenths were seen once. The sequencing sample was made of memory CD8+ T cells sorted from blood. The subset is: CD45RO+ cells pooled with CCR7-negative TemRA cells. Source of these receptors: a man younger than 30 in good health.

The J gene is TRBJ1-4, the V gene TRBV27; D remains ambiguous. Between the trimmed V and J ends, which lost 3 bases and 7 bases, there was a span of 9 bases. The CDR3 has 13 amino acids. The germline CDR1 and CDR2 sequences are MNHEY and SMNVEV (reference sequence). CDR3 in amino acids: CASSLGLGEKLFF. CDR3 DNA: TGTGCCAGCAGTTTGGGTTTAGGTGAAAAACTGTTTTTT.

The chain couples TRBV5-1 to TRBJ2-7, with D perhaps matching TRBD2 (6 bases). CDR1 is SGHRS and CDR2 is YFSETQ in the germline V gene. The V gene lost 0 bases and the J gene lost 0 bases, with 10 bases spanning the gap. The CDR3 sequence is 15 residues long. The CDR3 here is CASSLAAGTSYEQYF. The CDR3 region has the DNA TGCGCCAGCAGCTTGGCCGCGGGAACCTCCTACGAGCAGTACTTC.

CDR3 amino acids: CASSWMGAGQSSYNEQFF. CDR3 DNA sequence: TGTGCCAGCAGCTGGATGGGAGCGGGACAGAGCTCCTACAATGAGCAGTTCTTC. The J gene is TRBJ2-1, the V gene TRBV7-9, with D perhaps TRBD1 or TRBD2 (7 bases each). Germline V CDR1 and CDR2: SEHNR, FQNEAQ (reference sequence). This CDR3 contains 18 residues. Trimming stripped 4 bases from V and 0 bases from J, with 19 bases between.

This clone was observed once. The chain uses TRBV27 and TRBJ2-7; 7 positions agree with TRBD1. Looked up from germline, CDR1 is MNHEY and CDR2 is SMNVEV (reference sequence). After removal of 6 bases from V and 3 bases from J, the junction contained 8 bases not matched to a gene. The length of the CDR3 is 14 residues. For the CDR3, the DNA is TGTGCCAGCAGAAATCTGGGGGACAGCTACGAGCAGTACTTC. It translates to CASRNLGDSYEQYF.

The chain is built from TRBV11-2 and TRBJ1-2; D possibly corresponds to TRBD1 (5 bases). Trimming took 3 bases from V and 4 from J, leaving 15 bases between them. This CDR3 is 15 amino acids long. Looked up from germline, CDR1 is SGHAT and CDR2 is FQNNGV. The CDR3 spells CASSFDSGATYGYTF. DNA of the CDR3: TGTGCCAGCAGCTTCGACTCCGGGGCAACCTATGGCTACACCTTC. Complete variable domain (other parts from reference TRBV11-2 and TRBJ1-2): EAGVAQSPRYKIIEKRQSVAFWCNPISGHATLYWYQQILGQGPKLLIQFQNNGVVDDSQLPKDRFSAERLKGVDSTLKIQPAKLEDSAVYLCASSFDSGATYGYTFGSGTRLTVV.

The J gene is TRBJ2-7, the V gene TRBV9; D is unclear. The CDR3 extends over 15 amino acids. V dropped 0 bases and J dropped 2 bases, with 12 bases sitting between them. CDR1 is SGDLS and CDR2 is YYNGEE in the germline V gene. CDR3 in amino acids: CASSVESGPTYEQYF. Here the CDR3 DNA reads TGTGCCAGCAGCGTAGAGTCGGGCCCCACCTACGAGCAGTACTTC.

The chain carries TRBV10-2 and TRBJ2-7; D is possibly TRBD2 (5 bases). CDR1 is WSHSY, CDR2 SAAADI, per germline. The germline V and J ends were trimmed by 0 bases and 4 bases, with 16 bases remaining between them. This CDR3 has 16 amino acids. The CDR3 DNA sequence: TGCGCCAGCAGTGAGTCGTCCGGCGGGCTTTGGTACGAGCAGTACTTC. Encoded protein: CASSESSGGLWYEQYF.

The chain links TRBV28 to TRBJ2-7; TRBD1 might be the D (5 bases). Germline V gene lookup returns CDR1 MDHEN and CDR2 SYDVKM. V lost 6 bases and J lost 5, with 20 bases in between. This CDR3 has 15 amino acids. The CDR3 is CASSYTQGLMDEQYF. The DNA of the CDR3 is TGTGCCAGCAGCTACACGCAGGGTCTGATGGACGAGCAGTACTTC.

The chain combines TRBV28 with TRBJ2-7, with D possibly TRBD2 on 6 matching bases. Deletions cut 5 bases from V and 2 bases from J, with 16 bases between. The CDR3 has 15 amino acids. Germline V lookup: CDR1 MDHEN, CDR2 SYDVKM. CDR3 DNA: TGTGCCAGCAGTCCCCGGACGGGAGAAACCTACGAGCAGTACTTC. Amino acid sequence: CASSPRTGETYEQYF.

The CDR3 nucleotides read TGTGCCAGCAGCGCGACAGGGGAAATGGATGAAAAACTGTTTTTT. It specifies CASSATGEMDEKLFF. The V and J genes are TRBV11-2 and TRBJ1-4; TRBD1 matches at 8 bases. The germline CDR1 and CDR2 sequences are SGHAT and FQNNGV. J lost 6 bases, V lost 5 bases, and 8 bases had no gene match. This CDR3 is 15 amino acids long.

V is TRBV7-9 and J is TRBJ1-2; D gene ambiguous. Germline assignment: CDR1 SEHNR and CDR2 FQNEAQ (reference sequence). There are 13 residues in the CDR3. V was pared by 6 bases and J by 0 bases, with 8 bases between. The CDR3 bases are TGTGCCAGCAGTCCCCCCCCTAACTATGGCTACACCTTC. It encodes CASSPPPNYGYTF.

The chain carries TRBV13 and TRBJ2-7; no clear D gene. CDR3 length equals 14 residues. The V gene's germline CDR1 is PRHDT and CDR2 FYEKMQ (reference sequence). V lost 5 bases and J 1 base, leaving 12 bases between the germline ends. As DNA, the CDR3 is TGTGCCAGCAGCCCCCGCGATATTTCCTACGAGCAGTACTTC. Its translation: CASSPRDISYEQYF.

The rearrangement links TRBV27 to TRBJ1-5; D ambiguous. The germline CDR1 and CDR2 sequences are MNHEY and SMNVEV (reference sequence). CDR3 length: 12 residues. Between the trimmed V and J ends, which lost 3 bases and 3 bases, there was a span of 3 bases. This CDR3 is CASSFFNQPQHF. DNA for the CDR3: TGTGCCAGCAGTTTCTTCAATCAGCCCCAGCATTTT.